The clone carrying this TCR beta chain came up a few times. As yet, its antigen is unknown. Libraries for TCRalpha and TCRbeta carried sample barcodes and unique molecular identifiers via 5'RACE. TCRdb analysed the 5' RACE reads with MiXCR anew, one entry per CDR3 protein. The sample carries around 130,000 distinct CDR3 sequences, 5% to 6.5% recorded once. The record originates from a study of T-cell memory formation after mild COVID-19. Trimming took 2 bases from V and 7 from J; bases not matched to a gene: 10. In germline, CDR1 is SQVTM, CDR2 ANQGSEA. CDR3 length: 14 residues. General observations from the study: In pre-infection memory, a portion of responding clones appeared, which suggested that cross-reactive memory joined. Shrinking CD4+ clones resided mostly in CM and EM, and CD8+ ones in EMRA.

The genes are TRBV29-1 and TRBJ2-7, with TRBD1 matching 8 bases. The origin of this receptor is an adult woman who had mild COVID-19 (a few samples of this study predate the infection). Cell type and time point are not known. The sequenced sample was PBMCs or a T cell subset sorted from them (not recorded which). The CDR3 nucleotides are TGCAGCGTTGAATGGGGGACAGGACCTGGGGAGCAGTACTTC. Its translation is CSVEWGTGPGEQYF.